Sequencing of this T cell receptor (beta chain) was carried out in a study of T cells in Graves' hyperthyroidism and ophthalmopathy. Overall study: The blood sample was taken at first diagnosis, before treatment began. The study, taken as a whole, reports: Appearing also in blood were most of the thyroid clonotypes expanded above 0.001.

TCR beta CDR3 region amplification was performed from RNA transcripts. RT-PCR in the first round (using the HTBI primer set) targeted the TCR CDR3. TCRdb ran MiXCR on the multiplex PCR reads and lists one entry per CDR3 protein. The profile shows 400,000 or so distinct CDR3 sequences, over 12% of them singletons. The CDR3 totals 15 residues. The junction had 6 bases not matched to a gene; V was cut back by 4 bases and J by 6 bases. Per the germline V gene, CDR1 is KGHDR and CDR2 is SFDVKD. With duration under 3 months, ophthalmopathy was active: Clinical Activity Score at least 3, NOSPECS at least 4. Clinical symptoms, serum thyroxine and TRAb, thyroid ultrasound and orbital computed tomography were used for the diagnoses. This clonotype was recorded many times. Its antigen is currently unknown.

The TCR originated in a man aged 50 to 59 with Graves' ophthalmopathy. The genes are TRBV24-1 and TRBJ1-5; 9 bases are a match to TRBD1. The source material was blood. The CDR3 reads CATSESTGGSQPQHF. CDR3 DNA sequence: TGTGCCACCAGTGAGTCCACAGGGGGCAGTCAGCCCCAGCATTTT.